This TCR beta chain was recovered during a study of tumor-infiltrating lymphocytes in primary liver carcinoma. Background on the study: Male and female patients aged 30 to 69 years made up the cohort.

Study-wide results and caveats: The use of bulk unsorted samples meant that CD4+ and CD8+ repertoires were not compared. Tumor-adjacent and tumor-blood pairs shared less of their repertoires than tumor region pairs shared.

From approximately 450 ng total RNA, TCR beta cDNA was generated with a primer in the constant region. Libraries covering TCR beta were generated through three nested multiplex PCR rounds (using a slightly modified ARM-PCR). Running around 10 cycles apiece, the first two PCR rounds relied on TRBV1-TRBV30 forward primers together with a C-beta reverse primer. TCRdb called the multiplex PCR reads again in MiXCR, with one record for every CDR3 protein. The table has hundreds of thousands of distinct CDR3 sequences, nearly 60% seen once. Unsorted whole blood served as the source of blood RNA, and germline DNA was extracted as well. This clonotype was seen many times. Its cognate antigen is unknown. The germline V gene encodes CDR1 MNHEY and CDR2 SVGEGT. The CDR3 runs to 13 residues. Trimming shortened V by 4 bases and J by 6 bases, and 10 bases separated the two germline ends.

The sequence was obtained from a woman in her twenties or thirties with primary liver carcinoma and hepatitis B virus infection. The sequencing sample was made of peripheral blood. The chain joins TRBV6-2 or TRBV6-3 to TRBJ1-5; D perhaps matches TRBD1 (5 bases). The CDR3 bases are TGTGCCAGCAGTTTGGGCAGGGTTCAGCCCCAGCATTTT. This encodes CASSLGRVQPQHF.